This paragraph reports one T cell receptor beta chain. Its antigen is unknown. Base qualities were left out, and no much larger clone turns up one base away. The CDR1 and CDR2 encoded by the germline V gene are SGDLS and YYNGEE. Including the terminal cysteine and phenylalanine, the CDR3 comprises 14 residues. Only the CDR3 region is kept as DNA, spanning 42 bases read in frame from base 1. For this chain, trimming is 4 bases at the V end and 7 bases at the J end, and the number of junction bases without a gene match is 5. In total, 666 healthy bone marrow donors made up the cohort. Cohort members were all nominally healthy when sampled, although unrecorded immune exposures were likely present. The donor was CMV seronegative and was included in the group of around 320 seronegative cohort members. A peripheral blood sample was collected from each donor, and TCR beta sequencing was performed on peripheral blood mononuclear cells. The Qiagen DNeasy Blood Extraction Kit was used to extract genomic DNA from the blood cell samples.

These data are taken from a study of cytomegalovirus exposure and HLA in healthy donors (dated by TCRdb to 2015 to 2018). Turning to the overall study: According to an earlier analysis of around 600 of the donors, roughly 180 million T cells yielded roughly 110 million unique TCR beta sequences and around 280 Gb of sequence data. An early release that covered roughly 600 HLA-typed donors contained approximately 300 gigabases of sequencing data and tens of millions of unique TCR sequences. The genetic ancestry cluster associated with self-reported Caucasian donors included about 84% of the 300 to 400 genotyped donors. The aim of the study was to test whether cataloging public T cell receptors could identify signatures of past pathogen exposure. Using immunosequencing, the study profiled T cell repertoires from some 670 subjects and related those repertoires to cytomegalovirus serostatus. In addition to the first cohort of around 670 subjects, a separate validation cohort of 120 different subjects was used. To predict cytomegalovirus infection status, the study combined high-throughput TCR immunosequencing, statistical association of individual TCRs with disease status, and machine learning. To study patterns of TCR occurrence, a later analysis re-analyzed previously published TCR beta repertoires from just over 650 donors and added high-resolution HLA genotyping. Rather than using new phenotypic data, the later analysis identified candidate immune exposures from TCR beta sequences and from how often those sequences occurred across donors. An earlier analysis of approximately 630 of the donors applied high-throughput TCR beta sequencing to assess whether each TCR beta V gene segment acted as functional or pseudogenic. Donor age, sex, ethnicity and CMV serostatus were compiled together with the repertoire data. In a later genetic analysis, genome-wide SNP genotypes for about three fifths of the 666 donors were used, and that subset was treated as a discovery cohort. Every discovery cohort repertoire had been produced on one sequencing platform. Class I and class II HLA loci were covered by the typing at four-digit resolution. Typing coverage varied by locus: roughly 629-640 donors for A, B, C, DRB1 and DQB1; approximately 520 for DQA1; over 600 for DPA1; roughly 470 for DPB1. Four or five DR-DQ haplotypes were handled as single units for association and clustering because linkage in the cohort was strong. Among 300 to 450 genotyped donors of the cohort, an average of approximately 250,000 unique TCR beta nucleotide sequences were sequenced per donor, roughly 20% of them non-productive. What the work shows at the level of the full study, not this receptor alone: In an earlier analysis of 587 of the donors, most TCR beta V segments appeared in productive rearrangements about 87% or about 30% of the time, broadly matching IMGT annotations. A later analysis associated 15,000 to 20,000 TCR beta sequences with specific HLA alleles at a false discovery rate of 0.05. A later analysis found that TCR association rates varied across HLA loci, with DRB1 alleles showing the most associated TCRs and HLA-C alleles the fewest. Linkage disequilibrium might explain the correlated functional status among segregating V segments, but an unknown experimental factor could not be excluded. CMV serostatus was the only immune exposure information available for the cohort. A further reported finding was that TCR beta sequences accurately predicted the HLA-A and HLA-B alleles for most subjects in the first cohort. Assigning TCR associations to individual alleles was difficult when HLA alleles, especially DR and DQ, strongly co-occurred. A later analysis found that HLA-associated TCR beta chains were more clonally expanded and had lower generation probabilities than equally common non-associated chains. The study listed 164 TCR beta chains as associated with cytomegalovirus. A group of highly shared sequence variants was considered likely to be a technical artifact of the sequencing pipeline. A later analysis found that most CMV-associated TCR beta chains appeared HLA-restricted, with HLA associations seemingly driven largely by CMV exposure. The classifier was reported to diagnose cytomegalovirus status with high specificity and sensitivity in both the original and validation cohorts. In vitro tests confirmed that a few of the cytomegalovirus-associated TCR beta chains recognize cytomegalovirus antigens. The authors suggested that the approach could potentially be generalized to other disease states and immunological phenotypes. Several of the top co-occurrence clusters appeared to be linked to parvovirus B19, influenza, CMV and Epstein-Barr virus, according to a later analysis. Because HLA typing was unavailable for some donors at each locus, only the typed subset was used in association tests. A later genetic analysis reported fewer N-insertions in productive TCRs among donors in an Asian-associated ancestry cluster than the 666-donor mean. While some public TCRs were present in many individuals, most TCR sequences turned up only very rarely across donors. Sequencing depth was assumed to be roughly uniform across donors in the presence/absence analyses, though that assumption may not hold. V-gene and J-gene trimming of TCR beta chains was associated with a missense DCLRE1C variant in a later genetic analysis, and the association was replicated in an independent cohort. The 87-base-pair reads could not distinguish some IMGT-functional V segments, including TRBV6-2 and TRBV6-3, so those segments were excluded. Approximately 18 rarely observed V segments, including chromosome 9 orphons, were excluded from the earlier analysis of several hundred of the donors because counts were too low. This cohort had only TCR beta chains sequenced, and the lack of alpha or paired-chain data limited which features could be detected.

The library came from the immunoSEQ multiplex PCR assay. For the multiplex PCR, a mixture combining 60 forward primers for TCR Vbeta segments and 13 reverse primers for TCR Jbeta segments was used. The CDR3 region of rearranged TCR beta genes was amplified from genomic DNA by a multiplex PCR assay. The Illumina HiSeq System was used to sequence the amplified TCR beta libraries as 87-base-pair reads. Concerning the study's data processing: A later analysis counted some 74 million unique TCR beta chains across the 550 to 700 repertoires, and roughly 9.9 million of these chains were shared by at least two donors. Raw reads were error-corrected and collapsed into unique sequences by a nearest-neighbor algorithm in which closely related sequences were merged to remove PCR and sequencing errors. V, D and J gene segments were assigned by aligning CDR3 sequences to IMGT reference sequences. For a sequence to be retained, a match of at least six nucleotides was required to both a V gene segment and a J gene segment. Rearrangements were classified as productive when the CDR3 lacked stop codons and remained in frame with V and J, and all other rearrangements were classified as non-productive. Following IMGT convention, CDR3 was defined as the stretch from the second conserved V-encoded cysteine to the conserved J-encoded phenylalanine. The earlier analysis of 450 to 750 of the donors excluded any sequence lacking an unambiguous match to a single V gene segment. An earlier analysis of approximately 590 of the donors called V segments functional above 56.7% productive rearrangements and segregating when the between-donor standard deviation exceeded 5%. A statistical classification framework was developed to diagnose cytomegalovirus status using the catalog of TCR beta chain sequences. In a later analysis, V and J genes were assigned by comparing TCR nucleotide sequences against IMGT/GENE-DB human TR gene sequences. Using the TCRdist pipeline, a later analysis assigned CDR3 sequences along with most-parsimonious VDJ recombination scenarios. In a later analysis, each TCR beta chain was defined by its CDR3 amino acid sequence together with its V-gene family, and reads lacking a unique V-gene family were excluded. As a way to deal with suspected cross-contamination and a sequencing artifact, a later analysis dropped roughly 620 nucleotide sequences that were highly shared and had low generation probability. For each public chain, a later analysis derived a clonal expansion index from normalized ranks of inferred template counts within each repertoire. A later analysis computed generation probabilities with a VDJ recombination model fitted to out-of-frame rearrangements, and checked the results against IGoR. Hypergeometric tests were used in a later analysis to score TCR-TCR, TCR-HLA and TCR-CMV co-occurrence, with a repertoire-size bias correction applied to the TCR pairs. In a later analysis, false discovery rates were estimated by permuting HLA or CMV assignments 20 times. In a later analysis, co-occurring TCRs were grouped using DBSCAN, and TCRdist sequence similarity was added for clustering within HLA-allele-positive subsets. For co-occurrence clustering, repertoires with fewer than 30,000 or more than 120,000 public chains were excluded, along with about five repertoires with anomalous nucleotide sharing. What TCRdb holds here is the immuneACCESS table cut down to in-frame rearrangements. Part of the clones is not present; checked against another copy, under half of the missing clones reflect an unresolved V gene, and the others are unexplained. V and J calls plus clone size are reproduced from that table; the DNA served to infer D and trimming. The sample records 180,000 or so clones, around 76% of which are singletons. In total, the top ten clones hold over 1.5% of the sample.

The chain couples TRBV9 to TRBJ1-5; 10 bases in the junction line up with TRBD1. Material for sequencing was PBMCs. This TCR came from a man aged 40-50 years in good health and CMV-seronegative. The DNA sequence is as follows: TGTGCCAGCAGCCGGGACAGGGGAGACCAGCCCCAGCATTTT. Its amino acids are CASSRDRGDQPQHF.